These T cell receptor beta chains were read from a single sample in a study of cytomegalovirus exposure and HLA in healthy donors. The table came from immunoSEQ multiplex PCR; TCRdb's copy has only in-frame clones and leaves some out. The sample gives more than 150,000 clones, 65% to 85% of which show up once; 1.5% is in the top ten. Sequences were obtained from PBMCs. The source is a young woman in good health and CMV-seronegative. Both conserved end residues are part of each CDR3. A D gene is named only where the DNA matches it firmly. Clone sizes are given selectively: once, few, many, or a class where the clone is expanded.

V,J,size,D,CDR3,DNA
TRBV2,TRBJ1-2,.,.,CASSDQDTNYGYTF,TGTGCCAGCAGTGACCAGGATACTAACTATGGCTACACCTTC
TRBV19,TRBJ1-1,.,.,CASMRATRAEAFF,TGTGCCAGTATGAGGGCTACCCGGGCTGAAGCTTTCTTT
TRBV9,TRBJ1-2,.,TRBD1,CASSVVGTGNYGYTF,TGTGCCAGCAGCGTAGTCGGGACAGGGAATTATGGCTACACCTTC
TRBV16,TRBJ1-3,.,.,CASSQYYSGNTIYF,TGTGCCAGCAGCCAATACTACTCTGGAAACACCATATATTTT
TRBV19,TRBJ1-3,.,.,CASSPRRGKGNTIYF,TGTGCCAGTAGTCCGCGACGGGGGAAGGGAAACACCATATATTTT
TRBV10-3,TRBJ1-2,.,TRBD1,CATLPRQGGGYTF,TGTGCCACCCTCCCGAGACAGGGAGGTGGCTACACCTTC
TRBV28,TRBJ1-5,.,.,CASSFGGVQPQHF,TGTGCCAGCAGTTTCGGGGGGGTTCAGCCCCAGCATTTT
TRBV5-4,TRBJ1-2,.,.,CASSSPRVIDYGYTF,TGTGCCAGCAGCTCACCCAGGGTGATTGACTATGGCTACACCTTC
TRBV11-2,TRBJ2-7,.,.,CASSLLWTGSSYEQYF,TGTGCCAGCAGCTTACTTTGGACGGGGAGCTCCTACGAGCAGTACTTC
TRBV5-4,TRBJ2-6,.,TRBD2,CASSLPGLATGANVLTF,TGTGCCAGCAGCCTGCCGGGACTAGCCACTGGGGCCAACGTCCTGACTTTC
TRBV6-4,TRBJ1-1,few,.,CASSQGEVTEAFF,TGTGCCAGCAGCCAAGGGGAGGTCACTGAAGCTTTCTTT
TRBV5-1,TRBJ2-7,.,.,CASSLDRGRGIYEQYF,TGCGCCAGCAGCTTGGATCGGGGAAGAGGGATATACGAGCAGTACTTC
TRBV15,TRBJ1-1,.,.,CATSSSPPLEAFF,TGTGCCACCAGCAGCTCCCCCCCCCTGGAAGCTTTCTTT
TRBV7-9,TRBJ2-1,.,TRBD2,CASRRGLAAGNEQFF,TGTGCCAGCAGGAGAGGGCTAGCGGCTGGTAATGAGCAGTTCTTC
TRBV5-4,TRBJ1-2,.,.,CASSLGTTTNYGYTF,TGTGCCAGCAGCCTAGGGACAACGACTAACTATGGCTACACCTTC
TRBV19,TRBJ2-2,.,.,CASSIRAGELFF,TGTGCCAGTAGTATTCGTGCCGGGGAGCTGTTTTTT
TRBV7-2,TRBJ1-1,once,TRBD1,CASSLQGIEAFF,TGTGCCAGCAGCCTACAGGGGATTGAAGCTTTCTTT
TRBV27,TRBJ1-3,.,.,CASSQGGNSGNTIYF,TGTGCCAGCAGCCAAGGAGGGAATTCTGGAAACACCATATATTTT
TRBV6-6,TRBJ1-2,.,.,CASSTSSGEHGYTF,TGTGCCAGCAGTACCTCCTCGGGGGAGCATGGCTACACCTTC
TRBV30,TRBJ1-3,.,TRBD1,CAWTRDSFSGNTIYF,TGTGCCTGGACACGGGACAGTTTCTCTGGAAACACCATATATTTT
TRBV20-1,TRBJ1-1,.,.,CSAPRGTEAFF,TGCAGTGCACCGAGGGGGACTGAAGCTTTCTTT
TRBV14,TRBJ1-2,.,TRBD1,CASSQGRGPGYTF,TGTGCCAGCAGTCAAGGGAGGGGGCCCGGCTACACCTTC
TRBV27,TRBJ1-6,.,.,CASTPRGQWTVDSPLHF,TGTGCCAGCACCCCCCGCGGTCAATGGACAGTTGACTCCCCCCTCCACTTT
TRBV19,TRBJ1-5,.,.,CASSMDSLNQPQHF,TGTGCCAGTAGTATGGACAGCCTGAATCAGCCCCAGCATTTT
TRBV5-1,TRBJ2-5,.,TRBD2,CASSLSGKQETQYF,TGCGCCAGCAGTTTAAGCGGGAAGCAAGAGACCCAGTACTTC
TRBV15,TRBJ2-3,.,TRBD2,CATNGESSGVGDTQYF,TGTGCCACAAACGGCGAGTCCAGCGGGGTCGGAGATACGCAGTATTTT
TRBV6-5,TRBJ1-5,.,.,CASTPNQGRQPQHF,TGTGCCAGCACCCCAAACCAGGGCCGTCAGCCCCAGCATTTT
TRBV6-5,TRBJ1-4,many,.,CASSYAQGNEKLFF,TGTGCCAGCAGTTACGCCCAGGGTAATGAAAAACTGTTTTTT
TRBV5-6,TRBJ1-1,.,.,CASSFQGDNTEAFF,TGTGCCAGCAGCTTTCAAGGGGATAACACTGAAGCTTTCTTT
TRBV2,TRBJ1-4,.,TRBD1,CASSDPQGAPEHEKLFF,TGTGCCAGCAGTGACCCCCAGGGGGCGCCGGAACATGAAAAACTGTTTTTT
TRBV18,TRBJ1-5,.,.,CASSPLGQKNQPQHF,TGTGCCAGCTCACCATTAGGACAGAAGAATCAGCCCCAGCATTTT
TRBV7-9,TRBJ2-1,.,.,CASSLYGGSSYNEQFF,TGTGCCAGCAGCTTATATGGGGGGAGTTCCTACAATGAGCAGTTCTTC
TRBV7-9,TRBJ1-1,.,TRBD1,CASRTGGTEAFF,TGTGCCAGCAGGACAGGGGGTACGGAAGCTTTCTTT
TRBV5-1,TRBJ1-1,.,.,CASSGTQGNPEAFF,TGCGCCAGCAGCGGGACCCAGGGGAACCCTGAAGCTTTCTTT
TRBV7-2,TRBJ1-5,once,.,CASSVQSNQPQHF,TGTGCCAGCAGCGTCCAAAGCAATCAGCCCCAGCATTTT
TRBV4-1,TRBJ1-2,.,.,CASSQEQGPYGYTF,TGCGCCAGCAGCCAGGAACAGGGACCCTATGGCTACACCTTC
TRBV25-1,TRBJ2-7,.,.,CASSEWGVGSYEQYF,TGTGCCAGCAGTGAATGGGGGGTGGGGTCCTACGAGCAGTACTTC
TRBV7-7,TRBJ2-5,.,TRBD1,CASSLDRIETQYF,TGTGCCAGCAGCCTGGACAGGATAGAGACCCAGTACTTC
TRBV2,TRBJ2-3,.,TRBD2,CASRAGRLASNTQYF,TGTGCCAGCAGGGCCGGTCGACTAGCTTCGAATACGCAGTATTTT
TRBV6-1,TRBJ1-1,.,TRBD1,CASSPQGARGAFF,TGTGCCAGCAGTCCACAGGGGGCCAGGGGAGCTTTCTTT
TRBV7-9,TRBJ1-4,.,.,CASSLSQHAVYEKLFF,TGTGCCAGCAGCTTAAGTCAGCACGCGGTTTATGAAAAACTGTTTTTT
TRBV2,TRBJ2-3,.,.,CASKQSSTDTQYF,TGTGCCAGCAAGCAAAGTAGTACAGATACGCAGTATTTT
TRBV7-9,TRBJ2-1,.,.,CASSRRGVSVPFF,TGTGCCAGCAGCCGTCGGGGTGTCTCCGTTCCGTTCTTC
TRBV11-2,TRBJ1-1,few,.,CASSLEFRRNTEAFF,TGTGCCAGCAGCTTAGAATTCAGAAGGAACACTGAAGCTTTCTTT
TRBV7-6,TRBJ2-2,.,.,CASSPEAFAVNTGELFF,TGTGCCAGCAGCCCCGAGGCGTTCGCGGTGAACACCGGGGAGCTGTTTTTT
TRBV2,TRBJ1-2,.,TRBD1,CASSPGQGGSGYTF,TGTGCCAGCAGCCCGGGACAGGGGGGAAGTGGCTACACCTTC
TRBV2,TRBJ1-6,.,TRBD1,CASTGGGSYNSPLHF,TGTGCCAGCACAGGGGGTGGCTCCTATAATTCACCCCTCCACTTT
TRBV4-1,TRBJ1-3,.,.,CASSPTIGQFSGNTIYF,TGCGCCAGCAGCCCAACAATAGGACAGTTCTCTGGAAACACCATATATTTT
TRBV19,TRBJ2-5,.,TRBD2,CASSTPSGTSGGETQYF,TGTGCCAGTAGTACACCATCCGGGACTAGCGGGGGTGAGACCCAGTACTTC
TRBV4-1,TRBJ1-2,.,.,CASSQGQSSIYGYTF,TGCGCCAGCAGCCAAGGTCAGTCTTCCATCTATGGCTACACCTTC
TRBV5-1,TRBJ2-3,.,.,CASRGVATDTQYF,TGCGCCAGCAGGGGAGTTGCGACAGATACGCAGTATTTT
TRBV7-9,TRBJ1-2,.,.,CASSLERSYGYTF,TGTGCCAGCAGCTTAGAGCGTAGCTATGGCTACACCTTC
TRBV6-1,TRBJ1-3,.,.,CASSEQLLSGNTIYF,TGTGCCAGCAGTGAACAGCTACTATCTGGAAACACCATATATTTT